One sample yielded the 8 T cell receptor beta chains listed below, sequenced in a study of T-cell reconstitution after alpha-beta-depleted transplantation in children. Unique molecular identifiers were incorporated during preparation of the TCRbeta library. TCRdb re-called the PCR reads with MiXCR, one entry per CDR3 protein. This table has hundreds of thousands of distinct CDR3 sequences, 10% to 15% appearing once. The sample here was PBMCs, mostly from graft donor cells, taken 360 days after TCRalphabeta/CD19-depleted stem cell transplant. The receptor source for this set is a male patient younger than 18 who had a stem cell transplant for acute myeloid leukemia, so the T cells may come from the graft donor.

The V and J genes are TRBV18 and TRBJ2-1; no reliable D call. V was cut by 6 bases and J by 10 bases, with 10 bases left in between. In germline, CDR1 is KGHSH, CDR2 LQKENI. CDR3 length: 11 amino acids. The CDR3 here is CASSGLMEQFF. The CDR3 DNA reads TGTGCCAGCTCGGGGTTGATGGAGCAGTTCTTC. The variable domain in full, completed from reference TRBV18 and TRBJ2-1, reads NAGVMQNPRHLVRRRGQEARLRCSPMKGHSHVYWYRQLPEEGLKFMVYLQKENIIDESGMPKERFSAEFPKEGPSILRIQQVVRGDSAAYFCASSGLMEQFFGPGTRLTVL.

The rearrangement uses TRBV18 and TRBJ2-2; D not certain. Trimming shortened V by 3 bases and J by 6 bases, and 11 bases separated the two germline ends. The CDR3 has 14 residues. Germline V gene sequence: CDR1 KGHSH, CDR2 LQKENI. CDR3 region: CASSPTWAAGELFF. CDR3 bases: TGTGCCAGCTCACCTACGTGGGCTGCCGGGGAGCTGTTTTTT.

This clonotype appeared many times. An end of the junction differs from the germline gene, which may be a read error. The genes are TRBV5-1 and TRBJ2-7, with TRBD2 matching over 13 bases. Per germline, CDR1 SGHRS and CDR2 YFSETQ. The CDR3 is made up of 15 amino acids. In nucleotides, the CDR3 is TGTGCCAGCAGCCAGGGACTAGCGGGACCCTACGAGCAGTACTTC. This translates into CASSQGLAGPYEQYF. Supplemented by reference TRBV5-1 and TRBJ2-7, the full variable domain reads KAGVTQTPRYLIKTRGQQVTLSCSPISGHRSVSWYQQTPGQGLQFLFEYFSETQRNKGNFPGRFSGRQFSNSRSEMNVSTLELGDSALYLCASSQGLAGPYEQYFGPGTRLTVT.

This clonotype was found many times. An end of the junction does not agree with germline; a read error may underlie this. The gene calls are TRBV5-5 and TRBJ1-1; a weak D match, TRBD1 (5 bases). Looked up from germline, CDR1 is SGHKS and CDR2 is YYEKEE (reference sequence). This CDR3 region has 13 residues. This CDR3 is CLSRPTRETEAFF. CDR3 nucleotide sequence: TGCCTTTCAAGACCCACCAGGGAGACTGAAGCTTTCTTT.

The rearrangement links TRBV5-1 to TRBJ2-7; maybe TRBD2 (5 bases). Germline V CDR1 and CDR2: SGHRS, YFSETQ. The CDR3 sequence is 14 residues long. V gave up 7 bases and J gave up 4 bases, with 18 bases separating them. CDR3 sequence: CASSEGPEVYEQYF. The CDR3 DNA reads TGCGCCAGCTCAGAGGGCCCGGAGGTTTACGAGCAGTACTTC.

Worth noting for this clonotype: A single base separates this from a much larger clone, so it may be a read error. The V call is TRBV5-1, the J call TRBJ2-1, with 7 nucleotides matching TRBD2. This CDR3 spans 13 amino acids. CDR1 and CDR2 from the germline V gene are SGHRS and YFSETQ. The CDR3 protein is CATSLKQTSEQFF. The CDR3 DNA reads as TGCGCCACCAGCTTGAAACAGACTAGCGAGCAGTTCTTC.

This clonotype was recorded at least ten times. This chain connects TRBV6-5 to TRBJ2-1; TRBD1 aligns across 8 bases. The CDR3 has 14 amino acids. CDR1 and CDR2 from the germline V gene are MNHEY and SVGAGI. V lost 4 bases, J lost 8 bases, and 7 bases stayed unmatched. The CDR3 sequence: CASSSRTGRDEQFF. Written as DNA, the CDR3 is TGTGCCAGCAGTTCTCGGACAGGGCGGGATGAGCAGTTCTTC.

This clonotype was detected only a few times. The V and J genes are TRBV12-3 or TRBV12-4 and TRBJ2-1; D is ambiguous. The length of the CDR3 is 16 residues. Trimming cost V 2 bases and J 4 bases, with 15 bases left between them. CDR3 sequence reads: CASSLPYKAGYNEQFF. The CDR3 nucleotides are TGTGCCAGCAGTTTACCCTACAAGGCAGGTTACAATGAGCAGTTCTTC.